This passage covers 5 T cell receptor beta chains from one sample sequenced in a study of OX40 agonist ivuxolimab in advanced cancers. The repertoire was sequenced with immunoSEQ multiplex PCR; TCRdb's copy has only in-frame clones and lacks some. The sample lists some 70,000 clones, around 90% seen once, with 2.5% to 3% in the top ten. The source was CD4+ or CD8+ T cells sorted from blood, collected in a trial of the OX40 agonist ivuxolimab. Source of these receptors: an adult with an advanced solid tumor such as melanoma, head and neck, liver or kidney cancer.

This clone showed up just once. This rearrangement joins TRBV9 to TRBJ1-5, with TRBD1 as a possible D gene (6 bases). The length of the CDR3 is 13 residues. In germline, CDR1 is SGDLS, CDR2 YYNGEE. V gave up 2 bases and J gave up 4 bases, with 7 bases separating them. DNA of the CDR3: TGTGCCAGCAGCGTCACAGGGAATCAGCCCCAGCATTTT. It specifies CASSVTGNQPQHF.

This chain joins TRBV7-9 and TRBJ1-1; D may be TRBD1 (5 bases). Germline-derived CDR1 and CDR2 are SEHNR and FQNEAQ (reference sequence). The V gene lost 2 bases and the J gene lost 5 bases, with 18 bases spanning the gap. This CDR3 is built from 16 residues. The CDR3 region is CASSLTLTGGGTEAFF. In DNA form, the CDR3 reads TGTGCCAGCAGCTTAACCCTAACAGGAGGAGGGACTGAAGCTTTCTTT.

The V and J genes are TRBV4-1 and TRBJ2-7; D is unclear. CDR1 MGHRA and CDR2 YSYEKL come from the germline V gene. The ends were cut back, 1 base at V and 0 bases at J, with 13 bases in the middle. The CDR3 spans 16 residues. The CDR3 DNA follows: TGCGCCAGCAGCCAAGGGAGCTCATCAAGCTCCTACGAGCAGTACTTC. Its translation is CASSQGSSSSSYEQYF.

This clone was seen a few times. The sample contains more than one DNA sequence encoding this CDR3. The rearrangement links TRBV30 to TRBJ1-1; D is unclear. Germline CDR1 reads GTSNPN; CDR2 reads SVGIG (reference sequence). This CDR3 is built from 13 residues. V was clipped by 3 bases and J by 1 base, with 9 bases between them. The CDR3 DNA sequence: TGTGCCTGGAGGCGGAATACGAACACTGAAGCTTTCTTT. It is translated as CAWRRNTNTEAFF.

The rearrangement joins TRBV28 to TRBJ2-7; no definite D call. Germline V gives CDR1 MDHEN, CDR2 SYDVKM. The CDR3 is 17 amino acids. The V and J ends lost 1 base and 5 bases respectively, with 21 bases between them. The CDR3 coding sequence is TGTGCCAGCAGTTTATCGTTCCCCGGAATAGCCCTAGACGAGCAGTACTTC. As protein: CASSLSFPGIALDEQYF.